This T cell receptor beta chain comes out of a study of cytotoxic CD8 clonotypes in ibrutinib-treated CLL. J gave up 2 bases and V 1 base, and 14 bases lay outside the gene matches. This CDR3 is 19 amino acids long. CDR1 is LNHNV, CDR2 YYDKDF, per germline (reference sequence). This clone was picked up a small number of times. Assay used: immunoSEQ multiplex PCR; TCRdb lists only in-frame clones, some missing. The sample includes about 160,000 clones, roughly 86% of them seen just once. This rearrangement joins TRBV15 to TRBJ1-5; 7 bases map to TRBD1. The sample here was PBMCs, taken after 12 months of ibrutinib treatment. The TCR sequence derives from a human donor with chronic lymphocytic leukemia. CDR3 nucleotide sequence: TGTGCCACCAGCAGAGTGGTGACAGGGCCGATCTGGGGCAATCAGCCCCAGCATTTT. Translated: CATSRVVTGPIWGNQPQHF. The variable domain in full, with the rest retrieved from reference TRBV15 and TRBJ1-5, is DAMVIQNPRYQVTQFGKPVTLSCSQTLNHNVMYWYQQKSSQAPKLLFHYYDKDFNNEADTPDNFQSRRPNTSFCFLDIRSPGLGDTAMYLCATSRVVTGPIWGNQPQHFGDGTRLSIL.